This is a list of T cell receptor beta chains from one sample in a study of T-cell reconstitution after alpha-beta-depleted transplantation in children. TCRdb passed the PCR reads through MiXCR, listing each CDR3 protein once. Of some 600,000 distinct CDR3 sequences listed, 16% are singletons. The sample here was PBMCs from the stem cell graft donor, taken from the stem cell graft. The receptors come from a human donor who donated a stem cell graft to a child with acute myeloid leukemia. Both conserved end residues are part of each CDR3. Fields, in order: clone size, J gene, V gene, D gene, CDR3 DNA, CDR3 protein. A D gene is named only where the DNA matches it firmly. A row's size may be missing; if present it is once, few, many or a size class.

abundance: -
j_gene: TRBJ2-1
v_gene: TRBV6-1
d_gene: TRBD2
CDR3nt: TGTGCCAGCAGTGACATAGGATTGGGGGGGGTCAATGAGCAGTTCTTC
CDR3aa: CASSDIGLGGVNEQFF

abundance: -
j_gene: TRBJ2-5
v_gene: TRBV13
d_gene: -
CDR3nt: TGTGCCAGCAGCTTAAACCCGGCCGCGCAAGAGACCCAGTACTTC
CDR3aa: CASSLNPAAQETQYF

abundance: few
j_gene: TRBJ2-3
v_gene: TRBV5-1
d_gene: TRBD2
CDR3nt: TGCGCCAGCAGCTTGGCCGCGGGGGAGTTCACAGATACGCAGTATTTT
CDR3aa: CASSLAAGEFTDTQYF

abundance: few
j_gene: TRBJ2-5
v_gene: TRBV7-2
d_gene: TRBD1
CDR3nt: TGTGCCAGCAGAAAAAACAGGGGGTCTGCCCAAGAGACCCAGTACTTC
CDR3aa: CASRKNRGSAQETQYF

abundance: many
j_gene: TRBJ1-3
v_gene: TRBV29-1
d_gene: TRBD1
CDR3nt: TGCAGCGTTGAAGATCTCGGGGCAGGGGGCAGGTCTGGAAACACCATATATTTT
CDR3aa: CSVEDLGAGGRSGNTIYF

abundance: -
j_gene: TRBJ2-4
v_gene: TRBV24-1
d_gene: TRBD1
CDR3nt: TGTGCCACCAGTGACAGGACAGGGGGCGCTTGGATTCAGTACTTC
CDR3aa: CATSDRTGGAWIQYF

abundance: many
j_gene: TRBJ2-5
v_gene: TRBV20-1
d_gene: TRBD1
CDR3nt: TGCAGTCCGGGACAGGCGAAGGAGACCCAGTACTTC
CDR3aa: CSPGQAKETQYF

abundance: -
j_gene: TRBJ2-7
v_gene: TRBV14
d_gene: -
CDR3nt: TGTGCCAGCAGCCAAGAACTTGCCTACGAGCAGTACTTC
CDR3aa: CASSQELAYEQYF

abundance: -
j_gene: TRBJ2-3
v_gene: TRBV29-1
d_gene: TRBD1
CDR3nt: TGCAGCGTTGCCCCGGGACAGGGGCTATACACAGATACGCAGTATTTT
CDR3aa: CSVAPGQGLYTDTQYF

abundance: -
j_gene: TRBJ2-2
v_gene: TRBV11-2
d_gene: -
CDR3nt: TGTGCCAGCAGCTTAGTAGGGCTACTGAACACCGGGGAGCTGTTTTTT
CDR3aa: CASSLVGLLNTGELFF

abundance: many
j_gene: TRBJ1-2
v_gene: TRBV15
d_gene: -
CDR3nt: TGTGCCACCAGTTCGCAGGACTATGGCTACACCTTC
CDR3aa: CATSSQDYGYTF

abundance: many
j_gene: TRBJ1-5
v_gene: TRBV5-1
d_gene: -
CDR3nt: TGCGCCAGCAGCCCGCAGGGCTTCGATCAGCCCCAGCATTTT
CDR3aa: CASSPQGFDQPQHF

abundance: few
j_gene: TRBJ1-2
v_gene: TRBV7-9
d_gene: TRBD1
CDR3nt: TGTGCCAGCAGCCGGGGACAGGTCGACTATGGCTACACCTTC
CDR3aa: CASSRGQVDYGYTF

abundance: many
j_gene: TRBJ1-4
v_gene: TRBV7-9
d_gene: -
CDR3nt: TGTGCCAGCAGCTTAGATCTTAGAGAAAAACTGTTTTTT
CDR3aa: CASSLDLREKLFF

abundance: few
j_gene: TRBJ1-3
v_gene: TRBV7-6
d_gene: -
CDR3nt: TGTGCCAGCAGCTCGCCACCGGTCCAAGGGACATTGGCTGGAAACACCATATATTTT
CDR3aa: CASSSPPVQGTLAGNTIYF

abundance: many
j_gene: TRBJ2-3
v_gene: TRBV24-1
d_gene: -
CDR3nt: TGTGCCACCAGTGAAAGGGCGGATACGCAGTATTTT
CDR3aa: CATSERADTQYF

abundance: few
j_gene: TRBJ2-2
v_gene: TRBV5-1
d_gene: -
CDR3nt: TGCGCCAGCAGCTTGGTGAGGGGCAAGGTGGAGCTGTTTTTT
CDR3aa: CASSLVRGKVELFF

abundance: few
j_gene: TRBJ2-3
v_gene: TRBV7-8
d_gene: -
CDR3nt: TGTGCCAGCAGCTTAGAACAGGGTGGTCAAGATACGCAGTATTTT
CDR3aa: CASSLEQGGQDTQYF

abundance: once
j_gene: TRBJ1-5
v_gene: TRBV4-3
d_gene: -
CDR3nt: TGCGCCAGCAGCCAAGCCCCCCCGGGGAGCCAGCCCCAGCATTTT
CDR3aa: CASSQAPPGSQPQHF

abundance: -
j_gene: TRBJ1-6
v_gene: TRBV7-2
d_gene: -
CDR3nt: TGTGCCAGCAGCCTAGGCGGGGTAGCAAACTCACCCCTCCACTTT
CDR3aa: CASSLGGVANSPLHF

abundance: many
j_gene: TRBJ2-1
v_gene: TRBV24-1
d_gene: TRBD1
CDR3nt: TGTGCCAGCAAGGGGACCGGGACAGGGAATGAGCAGTTCTTC
CDR3aa: CASKGTGTGNEQFF

abundance: few
j_gene: TRBJ1-5
v_gene: TRBV15
d_gene: TRBD1
CDR3nt: TGTGCCACCAGCCCAACAGGGGACCGAAATCAGCCCCAGCATTTT
CDR3aa: CATSPTGDRNQPQHF

abundance: -
j_gene: TRBJ2-7
v_gene: TRBV3-1
d_gene: -
CDR3nt: TGTGCCAGCAGCCCCGCGGGACGCGAGCAGTACTTC
CDR3aa: CASSPAGREQYF

abundance: few
j_gene: TRBJ2-5
v_gene: TRBV20-1
d_gene: -
CDR3nt: TGCAGTGCTCAACCGGGACCCCAAGAGACCCAGTACTTC
CDR3aa: CSAQPGPQETQYF

abundance: -
j_gene: TRBJ2-3
v_gene: TRBV20-1
d_gene: TRBD2
CDR3nt: TGCAGTGCTAGAGATCCTCGGACTAGCGGGGGCCAAGATACGCAGTATTTT
CDR3aa: CSARDPRTSGGQDTQYF

abundance: few
j_gene: TRBJ2-1
v_gene: TRBV20-1
d_gene: TRBD2
CDR3nt: TGCAGTGCTAGATGGCCCCCCGGGGGGTGGGAGCAGTTCTTC
CDR3aa: CSARWPPGGWEQFF

abundance: many
j_gene: TRBJ2-1
v_gene: TRBV9
d_gene: TRBD1
CDR3nt: TGTGCCAGCAGCTCACCGGGACAGGGAAGAAGTGAGCAGTTCTTC
CDR3aa: CASSSPGQGRSEQFF

abundance: -
j_gene: TRBJ2-3
v_gene: TRBV7-2
d_gene: TRBD2
CDR3nt: TGTGCCAGCAGCTTAGGTACAGCGGGGTTGAGCACAGATACGCAGTATTTT
CDR3aa: CASSLGTAGLSTDTQYF

abundance: many
j_gene: TRBJ1-5
v_gene: TRBV5-6
d_gene: TRBD1
CDR3nt: TGTGCCAGCAGCTTCGGGACAGGGGTTCGTCAGCCCCAGCATTTT
CDR3aa: CASSFGTGVRQPQHF